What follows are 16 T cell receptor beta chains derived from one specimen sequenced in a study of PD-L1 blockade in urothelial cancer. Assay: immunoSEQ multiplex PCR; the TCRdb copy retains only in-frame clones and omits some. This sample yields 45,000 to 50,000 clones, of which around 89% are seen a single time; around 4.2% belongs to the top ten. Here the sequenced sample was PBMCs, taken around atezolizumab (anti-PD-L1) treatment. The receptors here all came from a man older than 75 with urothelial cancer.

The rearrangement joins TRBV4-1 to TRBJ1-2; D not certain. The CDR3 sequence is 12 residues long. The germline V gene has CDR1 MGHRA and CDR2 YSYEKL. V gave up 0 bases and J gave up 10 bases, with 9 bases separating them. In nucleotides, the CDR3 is TGCGCCAGCAGCCAAGAGGCCCGGGTCTACACCTTC. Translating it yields CASSQEARVYTF.

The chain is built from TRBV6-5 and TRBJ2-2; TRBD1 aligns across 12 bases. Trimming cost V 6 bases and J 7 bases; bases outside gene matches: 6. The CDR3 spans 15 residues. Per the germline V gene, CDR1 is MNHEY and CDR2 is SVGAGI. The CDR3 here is CASRGDRGRSGELFF. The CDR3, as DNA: TGTGCCAGCAGGGGGGACAGGGGGCGAAGCGGGGAGCTGTTTTTT.

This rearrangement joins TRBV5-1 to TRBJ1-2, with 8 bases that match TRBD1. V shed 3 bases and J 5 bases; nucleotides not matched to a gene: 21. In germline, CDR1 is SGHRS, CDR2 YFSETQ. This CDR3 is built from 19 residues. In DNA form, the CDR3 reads TGCGCCAGCAGCTCCGACGGACAGGGTTGGGGGTCGGGCCCTTATGGCTACACCTTC. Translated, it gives CASSSDGQGWGSGPYGYTF.

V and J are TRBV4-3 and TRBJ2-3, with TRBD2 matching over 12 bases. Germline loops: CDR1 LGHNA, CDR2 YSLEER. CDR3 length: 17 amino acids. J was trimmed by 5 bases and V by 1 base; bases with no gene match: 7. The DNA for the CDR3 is TGCGCCAGCAGCCAAGGACTAGCGGGAGAAGGAGGAGATACGCAGTATTTT. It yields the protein CASSQGLAGEGGDTQYF.

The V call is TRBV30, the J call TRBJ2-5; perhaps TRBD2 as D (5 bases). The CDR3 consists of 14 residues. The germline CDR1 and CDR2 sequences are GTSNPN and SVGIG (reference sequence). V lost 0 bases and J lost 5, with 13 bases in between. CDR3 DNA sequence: TGTGCCTGGAGTGTATTCGGGGTTGAGGAGACCCAGTACTTC. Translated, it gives CAWSVFGVEETQYF.

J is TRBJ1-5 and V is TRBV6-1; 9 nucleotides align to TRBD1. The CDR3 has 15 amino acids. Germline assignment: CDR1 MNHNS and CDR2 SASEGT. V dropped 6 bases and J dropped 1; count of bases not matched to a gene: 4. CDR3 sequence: CASSWGQGSNQPQHF. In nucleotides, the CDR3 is TGTGCCAGCAGCTGGGGACAGGGCAGCAATCAGCCCCAGCATTTT.

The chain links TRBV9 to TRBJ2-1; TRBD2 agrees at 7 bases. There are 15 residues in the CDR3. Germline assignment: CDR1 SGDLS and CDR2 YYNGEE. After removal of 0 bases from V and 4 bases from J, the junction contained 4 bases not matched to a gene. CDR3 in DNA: TGTGCCAGCAGCGTAGACGAGGGAGGGTACAATGAGCAGTTCTTC. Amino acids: CASSVDEGGYNEQFF.

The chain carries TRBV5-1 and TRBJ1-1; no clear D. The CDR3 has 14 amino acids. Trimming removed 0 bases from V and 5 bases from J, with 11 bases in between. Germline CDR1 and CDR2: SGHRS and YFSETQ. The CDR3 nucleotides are TGCGCCAGCAGCTTGGAGGCCGCGAGGACTGAAGCTTTCTTT. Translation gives CASSLEAARTEAFF.

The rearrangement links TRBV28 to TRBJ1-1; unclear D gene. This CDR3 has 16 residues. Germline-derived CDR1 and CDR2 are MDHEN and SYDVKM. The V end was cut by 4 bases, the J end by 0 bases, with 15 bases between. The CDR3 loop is CASSSRRGFMNTEAFF. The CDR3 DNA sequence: TGTGCCAGCAGTTCCCGGAGAGGATTTATGAACACTGAAGCTTTCTTT.

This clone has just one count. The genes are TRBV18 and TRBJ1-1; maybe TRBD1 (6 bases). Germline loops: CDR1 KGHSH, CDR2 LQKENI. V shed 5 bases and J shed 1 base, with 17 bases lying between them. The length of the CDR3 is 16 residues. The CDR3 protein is CASSTTAQGANTEAFF. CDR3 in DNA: TGTGCCAGCTCAACCACGGCACAGGGAGCGAACACTGAAGCTTTCTTT.

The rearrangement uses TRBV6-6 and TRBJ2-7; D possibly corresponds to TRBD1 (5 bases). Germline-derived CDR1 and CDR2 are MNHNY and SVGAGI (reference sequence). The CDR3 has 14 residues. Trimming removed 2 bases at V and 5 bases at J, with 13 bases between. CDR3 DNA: TGTGCCAGCAGTTACAGGCAGGGAACAGACGAGCAGTACTTC. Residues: CASSYRQGTDEQYF.

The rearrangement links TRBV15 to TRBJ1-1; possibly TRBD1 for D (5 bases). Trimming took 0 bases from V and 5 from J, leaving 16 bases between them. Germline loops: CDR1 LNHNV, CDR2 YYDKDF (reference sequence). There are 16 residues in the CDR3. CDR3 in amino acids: CATSRDSGRVETEAFF. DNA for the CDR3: TGTGCCACCAGCAGAGATTCGGGCAGGGTCGAGACTGAAGCTTTCTTT. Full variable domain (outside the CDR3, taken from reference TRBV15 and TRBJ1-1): DAMVIQNPRYQVTQFGKPVTLSCSQTLNHNVMYWYQQKSSQAPKLLFHYYDKDFNNEADTPDNFQSRRPNTSFCFLDIRSPGLGDTAMYLCATSRDSGRVETEAFFGQGTRLTVV.

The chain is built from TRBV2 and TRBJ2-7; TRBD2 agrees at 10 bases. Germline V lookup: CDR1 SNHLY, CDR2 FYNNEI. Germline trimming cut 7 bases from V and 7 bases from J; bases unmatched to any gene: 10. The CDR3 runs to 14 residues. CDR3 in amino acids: CASIREREGREQYF. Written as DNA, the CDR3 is TGTGCCAGCATTAGGGAGCGGGAGGGCCGGGAGCAGTACTTC. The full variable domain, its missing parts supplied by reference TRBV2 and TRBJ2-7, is EPEVTQTPSHQVTQMGQEVILRCVPISNHLYFYWYRQILGQKVEFLVSFYNNEISEKSEIFDDQFSVERPDGSNFTLKIRSTKLEDSAMYFCASIREREGREQYFGPGTRLTVT.

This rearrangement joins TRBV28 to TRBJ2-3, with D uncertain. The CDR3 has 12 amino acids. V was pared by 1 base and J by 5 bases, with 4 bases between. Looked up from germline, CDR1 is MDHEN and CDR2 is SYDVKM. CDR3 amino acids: CASSLSGDTQYF. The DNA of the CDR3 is TGTGCCAGCAGTTTATCCGGAGATACGCAGTATTTT.

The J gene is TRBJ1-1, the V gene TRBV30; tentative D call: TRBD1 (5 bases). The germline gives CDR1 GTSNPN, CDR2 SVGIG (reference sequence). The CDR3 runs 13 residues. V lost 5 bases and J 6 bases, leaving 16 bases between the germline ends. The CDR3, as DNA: TGTGCCTGGGGCTCCCGGGGGGGGTCTGAAGCTTTCTTT. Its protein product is CAWGSRGGSEAFF.

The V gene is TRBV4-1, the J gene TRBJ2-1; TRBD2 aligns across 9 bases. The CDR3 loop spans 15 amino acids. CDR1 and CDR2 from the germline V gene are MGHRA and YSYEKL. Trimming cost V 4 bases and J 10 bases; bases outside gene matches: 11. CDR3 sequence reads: CASSLRWTSESEQFF. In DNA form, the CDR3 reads TGCGCCAGCAGCCTCCGGTGGACTAGCGAATCAGAGCAGTTCTTC.